The 31 T cell receptor beta chains reported below all come from one sample, sequenced in a study of blood T cell repertoires in COVID-19. TCRdb's table, derived via immunoSEQ multiplex PCR, lists solely in-frame clones and lacks some. Of just over 250,000 clones in the sample, about 89% were seen once. Material: peripheral blood. Source of these receptors: a man aged 40-55 years who had recovered from COVID-19.

The rearrangement uses TRBV21-1 and TRBJ2-7; the DNA was not compared with TRBD2, the D call given in the table. TRBV21-1 is a listed pseudogene. The CDR3 consists of 16 residues. CDR3 DNA sequence: TGTGCCAGCAGCAATTCAACTAGCGGGGGGCCTGGAGAGCAGTACTTC. It codes for CASSNSTSGGPGEQYF.

This chain uses TRBV19 with TRBJ2-1; D unclear. The V and J ends lost 2 bases and 0 bases respectively, with 8 bases between them. Looked up from germline, CDR1 is LNHDA and CDR2 is SQIVND (reference sequence). The CDR3 length is 15 residues. CDR3 in DNA: TGTGCCAGTAGTATACCGCCGAGCTCCTACAATGAGCAGTTCTTC. Protein product: CASSIPPSSYNEQFF.

The CDR3 DNA reads as TGTGCCAGCAGCGGGGGGATCAGCACAGATACGCAGTATTTT. This sequence encodes CASSGGISTDTQYF. The chain employs TRBV5-6 and TRBJ2-3; D might be TRBD2 (6 bases). CDR3 length: 14 residues. V lost 4 bases and J lost 0, with 9 bases in between. Germline CDR1 and CDR2: SGHDT and YYEEEE.

The chain combines TRBV5-3 with TRBJ1-1; 7 bases line up with TRBD1. TRBV5-3 is an open reading frame whose function is uncertain. The length of the CDR3 is 14 residues. V gave up 4 bases and J gave up 6 bases; unmatched junction bases: 9. This CDR3 reads CARSPGQNFAEAFF. DNA for the CDR3: TGTGCCAGAAGCCCGGGACAGAATTTTGCTGAAGCTTTCTTT.

The rearrangement uses TRBV12-3 or TRBV12-4 and TRBJ2-7; D possibly corresponds to TRBD2 (5 bases). The length of the CDR3 is 12 residues. V shed 5 bases and J shed 4 bases, with 9 bases lying between them. The CDR3 nucleotides are TGTGCCAGCAGTCGAGGGAGTTACGAGCAGTACTTC. Its translation: CASSRGSYEQYF.

V usage is TRBV7-9 and J usage is TRBJ2-1, with 15 bases identical to TRBD2. V trimming: 3 bases; J trimming: 9 bases; junction bases outside the gene matches: 9. The CDR3 consists of 17 residues. Germline V gene data show CDR1 as SEHNR and CDR2 as FQNEAQ (reference sequence). In DNA form, the CDR3 reads TGTGCCAGCAGCTTGCTGAGGGGGACTAGCGGGAGGAGTGAGCAGTTCTTC. Translation: CASSLLRGTSGRSEQFF. Full variable domain (remainder filled in from reference TRBV7-9 and TRBJ2-1): DTGVSQNPRHKITKRGQNVTFRCDPISEHNRLYWYRQTLGQGPEFLTYFQNEAQLEKSRLLSDRFSAERPKGSFSTLEIQRTEQGDSAMYLCASSLLRGTSGRSEQFFGPGTRLTVL.

This chain links TRBV12-5 with TRBJ2-7, with 8 bases matching TRBD1. Germline lookup yields CDR1 LGHNT and CDR2 FRNRAP. J lost 2 bases, V lost 7 bases, and 4 bases had no gene match. CDR3 length: 13 amino acids. DNA of the CDR3: TGTGCTAGTGCCCTGGACAGGGCCTACGAGCAGTACTTC. Amino acids: CASALDRAYEQYF.

The CDR3 sequence is CAISESTSGAASAYNEQFF. CDR3 bases: TGTGCCATCAGTGAGTCGACTAGCGGGGCCGCCTCGGCCTACAATGAGCAGTTCTTC. This chain links TRBV10-3 with TRBJ2-1; 11 bases align to TRBD2. CDR3 length: 19 residues. The trim removed 0 bases at V and 2 bases at J, leaving 9 bases unmatched. The germline gives CDR1 ENHRY, CDR2 SYGVKD.

The table lists this clone with a count of one. The chain is built from TRBV6-6 and TRBJ1-1, with D uncertain. Trimming removed 5 bases at V and 10 bases at J, with 14 bases between. The CDR3 runs to 12 residues. Germline V gene lookup returns CDR1 MNHNY and CDR2 SVGAGI (reference sequence). The CDR3 is CASSHDTLRAFF. CDR3 nucleotides: TGTGCCAGCAGTCATGACACCCTTAGAGCTTTCTTT.

This chain uses TRBV7-8 with TRBJ2-7; no clear D gene. V shed 1 base and J shed 2 bases, with 9 bases lying between them. Germline CDR1 SGHVS, CDR2 FQNEAQ. This CDR3 has 14 amino acids. The DNA of the CDR3 is TGTGCCAGCAGCTTAGTGGCCTGGCCCTACGAGCAGTACTTC. Translated: CASSLVAWPYEQYF.

The chain uses TRBV5-1 and TRBJ2-3; D not resolved. Germline V lookup: CDR1 SGHRS, CDR2 YFSETQ. The CDR3 is 14 residues long. Trimming cost V 2 bases and J 2 bases, with 9 bases left between them. The CDR3 DNA follows: TGCGCCAGCAGCTTCCGTTGGCTCACAGATACGCAGTATTTT. Its protein is CASSFRWLTDTQYF.

The V call is TRBV7-2, the J call TRBJ1-4, with 8 bases that match TRBD1. The J segment lost 8 bases and the V segment lost 5 bases, leaving 10 bases of the junction unmatched. The CDR3 totals 15 residues. The germline CDR1 and CDR2 sequences are SGHTA and FQGNSA. The CDR3 sequence is CASSPLGQASEKLFF. As DNA, the CDR3 is TGTGCCAGCAGCCCCCTGGGACAGGCGAGCGAAAAACTGTTTTTT.

This chain uses TRBV27 with TRBJ2-1; tentative D call: TRBD1 (6 bases). Germline lookup yields CDR1 MNHEY and CDR2 SMNVEV (reference sequence). Trimming pared 6 bases from V and 4 bases from J, leaving 16 bases between. The CDR3 is 15 residues long. CDR3 bases: TGTGCCAGCAGCCGCCCCAGGGGCCTTTACAATGAGCAGTTCTTC. Its protein product is CASSRPRGLYNEQFF.

This clone was seen only a few times. The J gene is TRBJ2-4, the V gene TRBV5-6, with D perhaps matching TRBD1 (5 bases). The CDR3 length is 16 residues. Trimming removed 4 bases from V and 2 bases from J, with 16 bases in between. The germline gives CDR1 SGHDT, CDR2 YYEEEE. CDR3 sequence (DNA): TGTGCCAGCAGCGTAGACAGCAGGGCGACCAAAAACATTCAGTACTTC. Its protein is CASSVDSRATKNIQYF.

The gene calls are TRBV2 and TRBJ2-3, with 12 bases identical to TRBD2. The CDR3 consists of 14 residues. J lost 5 bases, V lost 4 bases, and 1 base had no gene match. Germline CDR1 reads SNHLY; CDR2 reads FYNNEI. The CDR3 DNA is TGTGCCAGCAGTGTACTAGCGGGGGGAGATACGCAGTATTTT. It specifies CASSVLAGGDTQYF.

The chain recombines TRBV5-1 with TRBJ2-7; D ambiguous. V lost 4 bases to trimming and J lost 2 bases, with 16 bases between them. The CDR3 extends over 15 amino acids. CDR1 is SGHRS and CDR2 is YFSETQ in the germline V gene. The CDR3 sequence is CASSLQWSPTYEQYF. The CDR3 DNA follows: TGCGCCAGCAGCCTCCAGTGGAGTCCTACCTACGAGCAGTACTTC. Full variable domain (missing parts from reference TRBV5-1 and TRBJ2-7): KAGVTQTPRYLIKTRGQQVTLSCSPISGHRSVSWYQQTPGQGLQFLFEYFSETQRNKGNFPGRFSGRQFSNSRSEMNVSTLELGDSALYLCASSLQWSPTYEQYFGPGTRLTVT.

The rearrangement joins TRBV9 to TRBJ2-1; the D gene is possibly TRBD2 (6 bases). The CDR3 extends over 16 amino acids. V was clipped by 0 bases and J by 4 bases, with 14 bases between them. The germline V gene has CDR1 SGDLS and CDR2 YYNGEE. CDR3 DNA sequence: TGTGCCAGCAGCGTAGGAGCTAGCGTAAAATACAATGAGCAGTTCTTC. It translates to CASSVGASVKYNEQFF.

The chain combines TRBV27 with TRBJ2-5; the D is unclear. CDR1 and CDR2 from the germline V gene are MNHEY and SMNVEV (reference sequence). The V gene lost 5 bases and the J gene lost 4 bases, with 17 bases spanning the gap. This CDR3 has 15 residues. In DNA form, the CDR3 reads TGTGCCAGCAGTCGGGTATTAGCCCCACGAGAGACCCAGTACTTC. Protein: CASSRVLAPRETQYF.

This chain joins TRBV4-3 and TRBJ2-7; D gene ambiguous. V was pared by 0 bases and J by 5 bases, with 8 bases between. This CDR3 has 13 amino acids. Germline CDR1 reads LGHNA; CDR2 reads YSLEER. The chain's CDR3 is CASSQDVSDEQYF. The CDR3 DNA is TGCGCCAGCAGCCAAGACGTAAGCGACGAGCAGTACTTC.

The chain uses TRBV7-6 and TRBJ1-1; D possibly corresponds to TRBD1 (6 bases). The CDR3 has 15 residues. V was trimmed by 8 bases and J by 1 base, leaving 17 bases between them. Germline V lookup: CDR1 SGHVS, CDR2 FNYEAQ. The CDR3 region has the DNA TGTGCCAGCGGGGTAAACAGGGCGGGGAACACTGAAGCTTTCTTT. Its protein product is CASGVNRAGNTEAFF.

The chain recombines TRBV5-4 with TRBJ2-5; 14 bases are a match to TRBD2. Trimming at V came to 3 bases and at J to 2 bases, leaving 6 bases not matched to a gene. Germline V CDR1 and CDR2: SGHNT, YYREEE (reference sequence). The CDR3 is 17 amino acids. This CDR3 is CASSYTGLAGGQETQYF. In DNA, the CDR3 is TGTGCCAGCAGCTACACTGGACTAGCGGGGGGTCAAGAGACCCAGTACTTC.

The CDR3 nucleotides are TGTGCCAGCAGCAAGGAGGGACCGTCCAGGTACGAGCAGTACTTC. It specifies CASSKEGPSRYEQYF. The chain carries TRBV21-1 and TRBJ2-7; TRBD2, as called in the table, went unchecked against the DNA. TRBV21-1 is marked as a pseudogene. There are 15 residues in the CDR3.

This rearrangement joins TRBV7-3 to TRBJ1-2; D might be TRBD1 (6 bases). Germline V gene lookup returns CDR1 SGHTA and CDR2 FQGTGA. V was shortened by 1 base and J by 3 bases, with 15 bases between the two germline ends. The CDR3 is made up of 16 amino acids. The CDR3 sequence is CASSLRGRHGDYGYTF. CDR3 coding DNA: TGTGCCAGCAGCTTAAGGGGGCGTCATGGGGACTATGGCTACACCTTC.

The rearrangement links TRBV7-7 to TRBJ1-4; 7 nucleotides agree with TRBD1. The CDR3 has 16 residues. Germline V lookup: CDR1 SSHAT, CDR2 FNYEAQ (reference sequence). The trim removed 5 bases at V and 0 bases at J, leaving 6 bases unmatched. This CDR3 is CASSAGTAATNEKLFF. DNA for the CDR3: TGTGCCAGCAGCGCTGGGACAGCAGCAACTAATGAAAAACTGTTTTTT.

The chain joins TRBV5-4 to TRBJ2-7; D ambiguous. The V gene's germline CDR1 is SGHNT and CDR2 YYREEE (reference sequence). V lost 0 bases and J lost 2, with 12 bases in between. The CDR3 extends over 15 amino acids. As DNA, the CDR3 is TGTGCCAGCAGCTTGGATGGAGATCCAACCTACGAGCAGTACTTC. Its translation is CASSLDGDPTYEQYF.

This chain links TRBV7-2 with TRBJ1-2; maybe TRBD1 (6 bases). CDR3 length equals 15 residues. The V and J ends lost 1 base and 5 bases respectively, with 14 bases between them. Germline V gene data show CDR1 as SGHTA and CDR2 as FQGNSA. The CDR3 loop is CASSLVTRGGYGYTF. The CDR3 DNA sequence: TGTGCCAGCAGCTTAGTTACCAGGGGCGGATATGGCTACACCTTC.

This chain links TRBV7-2 with TRBJ1-1; D ambiguous. The CDR3 consists of 15 residues. The ends were cut back, 3 bases at V and 0 bases at J, with 11 bases in the middle. Germline V CDR1 and CDR2: SGHTA, FQGNSA. DNA of the CDR3: TGTGCCAGCAGCTTTGACCCGGGAGTGAACACTGAAGCTTTCTTT. Encoded protein: CASSFDPGVNTEAFF.

DNA of the CDR3: TGTGCTAGTGGCCCGGGACAGGGATTTGGGAGTGAGACCCAGTACTTC. This codes for CASGPGQGFGSETQYF. The chain carries TRBV12-5 and TRBJ2-5; 9 bases agree with TRBD1. Germline CDR1 LGHNT, CDR2 FRNRAP. The V gene end was trimmed by 6 bases and the J gene end by 5 bases; junction bases not matched to a gene: 13. This CDR3 is 16 amino acids long.

This clone was seen just once. The DNA for the CDR3 is TGTGCCAGTAGGAAGACAGGGGGCGCGGGTAATGAAAAACTGTTTTTT. Translated: CASRKTGGAGNEKLFF. The V call is TRBV19, the J call TRBJ1-4; 10 bases fit TRBD1. The germline V gene encodes CDR1 LNHDA and CDR2 SQIVND (reference sequence). This CDR3 has 16 residues. J lost 4 bases, V lost 6 bases, and 8 bases had no gene match.

The V call is TRBV7-2, the J call TRBJ2-7; D perhaps matches TRBD1 (6 bases). V lost 5 bases, J lost 3 bases, and 17 bases lay in between. CDR3 length: 15 residues. Germline V gene data show CDR1 as SGHTA and CDR2 as FQGNSA. The CDR3 DNA reads as TGTGCCAGCAGCCCATCTACAGGGAGCCTCTACGAGCAGTACTTC. This codes for CASSPSTGSLYEQYF.

The rearrangement links TRBV7-8 to TRBJ2-3, with 8 positions matching TRBD1. V lost 2 bases, J lost 0 bases, and 1 base stayed unmatched. The germline V gene has CDR1 SGHVS and CDR2 FQNEAQ. The CDR3 is 15 residues long. The CDR3 nucleotides read TGTGCCAGCAGCTTATACAGGGGGAGCACAGATACGCAGTATTTT. Its protein is CASSLYRGSTDTQYF.